Here is one TCR beta chain with its context. Its target is not known. The entry originates in a study of T cells in Graves' hyperthyroidism and ophthalmopathy. RNA transcripts provided the source from which TCR beta CDR3 regions were amplified. The HTBI primer set drove a first-round RT-PCR of the TCR CDR3. TCRdb reanalysed the multiplex PCR reads using MiXCR and keeps one entry per CDR3 protein. The table lists roughly 560,000 distinct CDR3 sequences, roughly 14% of them singletons, with over 3.5% in the top ten. Germline values: CDR1 SQVTM, CDR2 ANQGSEA. CDR3 length: 14 residues. After removal of 3 bases from V and 8 bases from J, the junction contained 7 bases not matched to a gene. Study-wide results and caveats: Ophthalmopathy onset followed model prediction by a median around 6.9 months.

This clonotype was sampled from a woman aged 35 to 49 with Graves' ophthalmopathy. Source material: blood. The rearrangement joins TRBV29-1 to TRBJ1-4, with TRBD1 matching 9 bases. As DNA, the CDR3 is TGCAGCGTTGACACCGGGACAGGGTTCGAAAAACTGTTTTTT. This codes for CSVDTGTGFEKLFF.